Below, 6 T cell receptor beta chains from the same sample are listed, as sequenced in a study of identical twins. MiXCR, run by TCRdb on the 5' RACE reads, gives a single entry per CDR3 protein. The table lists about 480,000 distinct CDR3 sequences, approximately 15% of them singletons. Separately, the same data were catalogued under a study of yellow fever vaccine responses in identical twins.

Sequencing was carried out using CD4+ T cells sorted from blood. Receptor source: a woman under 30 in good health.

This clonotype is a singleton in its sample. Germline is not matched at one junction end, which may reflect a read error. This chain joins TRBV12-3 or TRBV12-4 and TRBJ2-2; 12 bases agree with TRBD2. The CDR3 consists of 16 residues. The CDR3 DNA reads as TGTGACAGCAGCCCAAGACTAGCGGGAGCCACCGGGGAGCTGTTTTTT. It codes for CDSSPRLAGATGELFF.

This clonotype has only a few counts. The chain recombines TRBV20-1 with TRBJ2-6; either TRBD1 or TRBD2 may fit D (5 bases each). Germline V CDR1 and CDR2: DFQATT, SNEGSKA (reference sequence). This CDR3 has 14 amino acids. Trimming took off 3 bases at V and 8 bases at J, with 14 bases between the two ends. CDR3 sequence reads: CSASVPQGPNVLTF. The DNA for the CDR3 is TGCAGTGCTAGCGTACCGCAGGGACCCAACGTCCTGACTTTC.

In nucleotides, the CDR3 is TGTGCCAGCAGTAAGGGACAGGGAGACACCGGGGAGCTGTTTTTT. Amino acid sequence: CASSKGQGDTGELFF. The J gene is TRBJ2-2, the V gene TRBV12-3 or TRBV12-4; TRBD1 matches at 9 bases. Trimming at V came to 5 bases and at J to 3 bases, leaving 4 bases not matched to a gene. CDR3 length: 15 amino acids.

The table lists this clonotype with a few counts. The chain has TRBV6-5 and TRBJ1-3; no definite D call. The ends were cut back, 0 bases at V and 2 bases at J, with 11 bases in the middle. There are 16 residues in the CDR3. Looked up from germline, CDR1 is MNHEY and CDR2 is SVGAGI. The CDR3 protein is CASSYSNRPTGNTIYF. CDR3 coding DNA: TGTGCCAGCAGTTACTCGAATCGGCCAACTGGAAACACCATATATTTT.

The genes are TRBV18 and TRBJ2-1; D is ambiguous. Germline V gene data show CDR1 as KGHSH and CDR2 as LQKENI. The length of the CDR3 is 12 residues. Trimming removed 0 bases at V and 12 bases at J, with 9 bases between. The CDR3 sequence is CASSPPEAAQFF. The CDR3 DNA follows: TGTGCCAGCTCACCACCGGAAGCAGCGCAGTTCTTC.

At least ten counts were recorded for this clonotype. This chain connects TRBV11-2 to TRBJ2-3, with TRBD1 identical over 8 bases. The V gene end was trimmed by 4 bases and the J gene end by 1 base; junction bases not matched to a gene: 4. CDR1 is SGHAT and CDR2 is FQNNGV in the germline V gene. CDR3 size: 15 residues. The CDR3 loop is CASSSPGQGTDTQYF. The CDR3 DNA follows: TGTGCCAGCAGCTCCCCGGGACAGGGCACAGATACGCAGTATTTT.